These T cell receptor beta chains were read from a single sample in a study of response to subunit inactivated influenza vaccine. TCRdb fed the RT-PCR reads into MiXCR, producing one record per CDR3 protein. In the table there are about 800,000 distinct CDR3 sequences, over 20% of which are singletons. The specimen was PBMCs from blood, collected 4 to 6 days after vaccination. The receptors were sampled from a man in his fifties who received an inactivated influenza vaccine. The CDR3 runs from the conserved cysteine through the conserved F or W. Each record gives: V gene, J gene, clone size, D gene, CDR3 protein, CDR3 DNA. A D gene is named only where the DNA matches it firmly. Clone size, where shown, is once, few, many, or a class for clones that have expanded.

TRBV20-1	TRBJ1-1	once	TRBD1	CSADRGLTEAFF	TGCAGTGCTGACAGGGGACTCACTGAAGCTTTCTTT
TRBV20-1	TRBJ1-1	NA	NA	CSAPLPGHRNTEAFF	TGCAGTGCTCCCCTCCCGGGACACAGGAACACTGAAGCTTTCTTT
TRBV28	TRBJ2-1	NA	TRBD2	CASRFTSGRAYEQFF	TGTGCCAGCAGGTTTACTAGCGGGAGGGCCTATGAGCAGTTCTTC
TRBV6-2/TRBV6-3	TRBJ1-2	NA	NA	CASSYPGYTF	TGTGCCAGCAGTTACCCAGGCTACACCTTC
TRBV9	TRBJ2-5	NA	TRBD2	CASSPTSDQETQYF	TGTGCCAGCAGCCCTACTAGCGACCAAGAGACCCAGTACTTC
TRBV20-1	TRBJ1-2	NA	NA	CSARVGNGYTF	TGCAGTGCTAGAGTAGGAAACGGCTACACCTTC
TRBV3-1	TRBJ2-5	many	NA	CASSQAGVETQYF	TGCGCCAGCAGCCAAGCAGGGGTGGAGACCCAGTACTTC
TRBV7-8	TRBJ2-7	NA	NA	CASSSRYGSEQYF	TGTGCCAGCAGCTCGAGGTATGGGAGCGAGCAGTACTTC
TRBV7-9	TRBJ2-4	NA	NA	CASSLTGTNIQYF	TGTGCCAGCAGCTTAACAGGCACAAACATTCAGTACTTC
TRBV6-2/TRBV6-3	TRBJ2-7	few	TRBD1	CASSPRTGPGEQYF	TGTGCCAGCAGTCCACGGACAGGCCCGGGAGAGCAGTACTTC
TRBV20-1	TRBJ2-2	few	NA	CSARGLVDTGELFF	TGCAGTGCTAGAGGACTAGTTGACACCGGGGAGCTGTTTTTT
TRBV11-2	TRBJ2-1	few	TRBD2	CASSLYSGTYNEQFF	TGTGCCAGCAGCTTATATAGCGGGACCTACAATGAGCAGTTCTTC
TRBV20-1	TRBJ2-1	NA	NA	CSARTIASYNEQFF	TGCAGTGCTAGGACAATAGCATCCTACAATGAGCAGTTCTTC
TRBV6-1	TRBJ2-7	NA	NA	CASRERKTGVSYEQYF	TGTGCCAGCAGGGAAAGGAAGACAGGCGTTTCCTACGAGCAGTACTTC
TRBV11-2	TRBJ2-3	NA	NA	CASSLKGGGDVRSTDTQYF	TGTGCCAGCAGCTTAAAGGGAGGGGGGGATGTACGTAGCACAGATACGCAGTATTTT
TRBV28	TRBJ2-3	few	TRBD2	CASGETGGSHSQYF	TGTGCCAGCGGCGAAACGGGCGGGAGTCACTCGCAGTATTTT
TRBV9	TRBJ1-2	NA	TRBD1	CASSARTGSFFYTF	TGTGCCAGCAGCGCTCGGACAGGGTCCTTCTTCTACACCTTC
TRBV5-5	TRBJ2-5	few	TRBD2	CASSVAGGTGETQYF	TGTGCCAGCAGCGTAGCGGGGGGGACGGGAGAGACCCAGTACTTC
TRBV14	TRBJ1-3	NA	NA	CASSQGRVSGNTIYF	TGTGCCAGCAGCCAAGGACGGGTCTCTGGAAACACCATATATTTT
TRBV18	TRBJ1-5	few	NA	CASSPSAGVRNQPQHF	TGTGCCAGCTCACCGTCGGCAGGGGTAAGAAATCAGCCCCAGCATTTT
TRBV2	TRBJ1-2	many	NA	CASSAGQWGYTF	TGTGCCAGCAGCGCAGGACAGTGGGGCTACACCTTC
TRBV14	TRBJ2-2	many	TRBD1	CASSLGQRTGELFF	TGTGCCAGCAGCTTGGGACAGCGCACCGGGGAGCTGTTTTTT
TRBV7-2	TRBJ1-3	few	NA	CASSPDRLRGNTIYF	TGTGCCAGCAGCCCTGACAGGCTACGGGGAAACACCATATATTTT
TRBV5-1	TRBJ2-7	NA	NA	CASSFILGRGINGQYF	TGCGCCAGCAGCTTCATTCTTGGGCGGGGAATTAACGGGCAGTACTTC
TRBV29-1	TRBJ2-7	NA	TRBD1	CSVSGTAVGREQYF	TGCAGCGTTTCGGGGACAGCCGTTGGTCGGGAGCAGTACTTC
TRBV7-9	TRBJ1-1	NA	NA	CASRSGTANMNTEAFF	TGTGCCAGCAGGTCCGGGACGGCGAACATGAACACTGAAGCTTTCTTT
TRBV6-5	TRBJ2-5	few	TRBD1	CASSYGLPGQGQETQYF	TGTGCCAGCAGTTACGGCCTACCAGGACAGGGACAAGAGACCCAGTACTTC
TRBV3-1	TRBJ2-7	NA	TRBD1	CASSQGTGWYEQYF	TGTGCCAGCAGCCAAGGGACAGGATGGTACGAGCAGTACTTC
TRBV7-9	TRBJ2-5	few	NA	CASSPQWEYQETQYF	TGTGCCAGCAGCCCCCAATGGGAGTACCAAGAGACCCAGTACTTC
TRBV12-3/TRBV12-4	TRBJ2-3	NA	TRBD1	CASSGGQGTDTQYF	TGTGCCAGCAGTGGGGGACAGGGAACAGATACGCAGTATTTT
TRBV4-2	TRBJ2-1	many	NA	CASSQDWNEQFF	TGTGCCAGCAGCCAAGATTGGAATGAGCAGTTCTTC
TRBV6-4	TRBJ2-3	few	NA	CASSDSLMGGTDTQYF	TGTGCCAGCAGTGACTCTCTTATGGGGGGCACAGATACGCAGTATTTT
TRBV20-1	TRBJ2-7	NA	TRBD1	CSASTRQGATGYEQYF	TGCAGTGCTAGTACGAGACAGGGGGCGACAGGCTACGAGCAGTACTTC
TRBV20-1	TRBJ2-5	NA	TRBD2	CSASRLAGEKETQYF	TGCAGTGCTAGTAGACTAGCGGGGGAAAAAGAGACCCAGTACTTC
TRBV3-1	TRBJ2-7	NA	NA	CASSQTGGRYEQYF	TGTGCCAGCAGCCAAACAGGAGGTCGTTACGAGCAGTACTTC
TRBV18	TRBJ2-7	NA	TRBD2	CASSPIPSGSYEQYF	TGTGCCAGCTCACCAATTCCTAGCGGGAGCTACGAGCAGTACTTC
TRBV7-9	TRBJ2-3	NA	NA	CASSSDTHTDTQYF	TGTGCCAGCAGCTCCGACACCCACACAGATACGCAGTATTTT
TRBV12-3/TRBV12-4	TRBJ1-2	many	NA	CASSRRVGDGYTF	TGTGCCAGCAGCCGAAGGGTGGGGGATGGCTACACCTTC
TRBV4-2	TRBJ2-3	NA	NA	CASSRFVIDTQYF	TGTGCCAGCAGCCGGTTTGTCATTGATACGCAGTATTTT
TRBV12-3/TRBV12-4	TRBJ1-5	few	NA	CASSWGGRLNQPQHF	TGTGCCAGCAGCTGGGGGGGACGGCTTAATCAGCCCCAGCATTTT
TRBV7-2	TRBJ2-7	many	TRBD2	CASSLVASGALPYEQYF	TGTGCCAGCAGCTTAGTGGCTAGCGGGGCCCTACCCTACGAGCAGTACTTC
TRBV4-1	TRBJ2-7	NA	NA	CASSQTGATYEQYF	TGCGCCAGCAGCCAGACGGGGGCCACCTACGAGCAGTACTTC
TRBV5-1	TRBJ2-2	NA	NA	CASSFSGLDTGELFF	TGCGCCAGCAGCTTCTCAGGTCTGGACACCGGGGAGCTGTTTTTT
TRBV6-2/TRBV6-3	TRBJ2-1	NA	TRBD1	CASSYSRDRDYNEQFF	TGTGCCAGCAGTTACTCCCGGGACAGGGACTACAATGAGCAGTTCTTC
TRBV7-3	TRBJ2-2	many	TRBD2	CASSLLRTSGSQGGTGELFF	TGTGCCAGCAGCTTATTGCGGACTAGCGGGAGCCAAGGTGGAACCGGGGAGCTGTTTTTT
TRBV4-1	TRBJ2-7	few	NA	CASSLIGPTETYEQYF	TGCGCCAGCAGCCTCATCGGCCCGACAGAGACCTACGAGCAGTACTTC
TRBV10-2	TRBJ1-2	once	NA	CASSESTGTYGYTF	TGCGCCAGCAGTGAGTCGACCGGAACCTATGGCTACACCTTC
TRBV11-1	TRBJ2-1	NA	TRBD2	CASSLLAGTSEQFF	TGTGCCAGCAGCTTATTAGCGGGAACAAGTGAGCAGTTCTTC
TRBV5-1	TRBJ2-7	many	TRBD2	CASSYTSGSSYEQYF	TGTGCCAGCAGTTACACGAGCGGGAGCTCCTACGAGCAGTACTTC
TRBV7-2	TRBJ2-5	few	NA	CASRGFRASETQYF	TGTGCCAGCAGGGGCTTTAGGGCCTCAGAGACCCAGTACTTC
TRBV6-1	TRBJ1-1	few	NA	CASRVLRGESTEAFF	TGTGCCAGCAGGGTCCTCAGAGGGGAGTCCACTGAAGCTTTCTTT